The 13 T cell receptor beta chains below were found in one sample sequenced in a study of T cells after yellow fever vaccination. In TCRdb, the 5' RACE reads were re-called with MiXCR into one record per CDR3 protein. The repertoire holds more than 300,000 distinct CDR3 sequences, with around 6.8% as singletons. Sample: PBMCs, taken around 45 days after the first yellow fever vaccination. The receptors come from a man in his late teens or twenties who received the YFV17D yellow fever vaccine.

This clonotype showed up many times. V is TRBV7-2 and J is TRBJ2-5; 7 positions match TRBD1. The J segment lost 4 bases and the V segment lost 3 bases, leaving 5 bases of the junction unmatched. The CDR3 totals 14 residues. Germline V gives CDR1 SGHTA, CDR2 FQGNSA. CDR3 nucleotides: TGTGCCAGCAGCTTGGGACAGAGAGGAGAGACCCAGTACTTC. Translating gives CASSLGQRGETQYF.

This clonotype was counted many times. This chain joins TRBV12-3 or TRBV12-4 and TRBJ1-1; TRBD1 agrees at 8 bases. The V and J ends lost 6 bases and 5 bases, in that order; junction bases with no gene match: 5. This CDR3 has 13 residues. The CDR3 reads CASRTGVGTEAFF. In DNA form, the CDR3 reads TGTGCCAGCAGGACAGGGGTGGGGACTGAAGCTTTCTTT.

The CDR3 bases are TGTGCCACCCAGGGAGGGGCGAATAATTCACCCCTCCACTTT. Protein product: CATQGGANNSPLHF. This chain connects TRBV27 to TRBJ1-6; TRBD1 is a possible D gene (5 bases). In germline, CDR1 is MNHEY, CDR2 SMNVEV (reference sequence). This CDR3 spans 14 amino acids. The V end was cut by 10 bases, the J end by 5 bases, with 15 bases between.

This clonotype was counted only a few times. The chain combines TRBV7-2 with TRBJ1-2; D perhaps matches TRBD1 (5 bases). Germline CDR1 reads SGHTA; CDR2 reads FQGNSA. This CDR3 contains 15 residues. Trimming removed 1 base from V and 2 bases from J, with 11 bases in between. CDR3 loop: CASSLVPGLNYGYTF. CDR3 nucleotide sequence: TGTGCCAGCAGCTTAGTACCAGGGCTAAACTATGGCTACACCTTC.

The CDR3 nucleotides read TGCGCCAGCAGCGGGGACAGGGGCCAGCAGTTCTTC. Translating gives CASSGDRGQQFF. This chain uses TRBV5-1 with TRBJ2-1; 10 bases agree with TRBD1. V shed 4 bases, J shed 11 bases, and the junction held 3 bases outside the gene matches. The CDR3 is 12 residues long. Germline CDR1 is SGHRS and CDR2 is YFSETQ.

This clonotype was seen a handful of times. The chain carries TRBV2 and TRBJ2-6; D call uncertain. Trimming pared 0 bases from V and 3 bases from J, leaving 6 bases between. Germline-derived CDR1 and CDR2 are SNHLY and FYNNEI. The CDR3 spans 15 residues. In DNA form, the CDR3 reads TGTGCCAGCAGTGAAGCGCCCCGTGGGGCCAACGTCCTGACTTTC. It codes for CASSEAPRGANVLTF.

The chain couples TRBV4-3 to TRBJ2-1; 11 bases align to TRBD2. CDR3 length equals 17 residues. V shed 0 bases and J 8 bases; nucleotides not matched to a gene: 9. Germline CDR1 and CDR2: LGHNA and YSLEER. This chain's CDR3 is CASSQDHSGGAPDEQFF. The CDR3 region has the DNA TGCGCCAGCAGCCAAGACCATAGCGGGGGGGCCCCGGATGAGCAGTTCTTC.

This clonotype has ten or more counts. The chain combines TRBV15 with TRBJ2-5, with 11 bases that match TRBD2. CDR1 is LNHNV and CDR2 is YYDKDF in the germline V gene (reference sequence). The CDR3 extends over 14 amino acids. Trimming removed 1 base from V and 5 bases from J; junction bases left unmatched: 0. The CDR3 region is CATSRGTSGETQYF. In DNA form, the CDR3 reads TGTGCCACCAGCAGAGGGACTAGCGGGGAGACCCAGTACTTC.

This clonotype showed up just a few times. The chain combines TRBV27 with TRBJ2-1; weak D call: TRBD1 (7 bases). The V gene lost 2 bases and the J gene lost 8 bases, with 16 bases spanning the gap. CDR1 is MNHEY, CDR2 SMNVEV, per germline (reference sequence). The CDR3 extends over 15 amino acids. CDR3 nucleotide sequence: TGTGCCAGCAGTTTAAGGCAGGGGGGATGGGATGAGCAGTTCTTC. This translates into CASSLRQGGWDEQFF.

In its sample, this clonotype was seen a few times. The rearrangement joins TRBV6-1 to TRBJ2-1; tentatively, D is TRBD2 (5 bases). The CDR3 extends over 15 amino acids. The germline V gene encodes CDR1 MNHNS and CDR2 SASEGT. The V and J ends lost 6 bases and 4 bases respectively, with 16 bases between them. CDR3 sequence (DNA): TGTGCCAGCAGCTCACTAGTTTTGGGATACAATGAGCAGTTCTTC. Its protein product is CASSSLVLGYNEQFF.

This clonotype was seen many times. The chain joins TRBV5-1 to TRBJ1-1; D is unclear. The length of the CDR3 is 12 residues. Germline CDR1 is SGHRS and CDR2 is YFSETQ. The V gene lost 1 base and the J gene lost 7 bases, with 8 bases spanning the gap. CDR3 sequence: CASSLFSGEAFF. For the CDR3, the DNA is TGCGCCAGCAGCTTGTTTTCCGGTGAAGCTTTCTTT. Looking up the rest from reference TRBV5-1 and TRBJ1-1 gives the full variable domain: KAGVTQTPRYLIKTRGQQVTLSCSPISGHRSVSWYQQTPGQGLQFLFEYFSETQRNKGNFPGRFSGRQFSNSRSEMNVSTLELGDSALYLCASSLFSGEAFFGQGTRLTVV.

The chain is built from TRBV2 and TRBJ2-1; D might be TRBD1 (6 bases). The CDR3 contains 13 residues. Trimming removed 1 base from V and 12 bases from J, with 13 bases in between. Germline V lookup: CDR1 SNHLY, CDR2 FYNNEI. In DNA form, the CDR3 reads TGTGCCAGCAGTGAAGTCCAGGGGTTTGGGCAGTTCTTC. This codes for CASSEVQGFGQFF.

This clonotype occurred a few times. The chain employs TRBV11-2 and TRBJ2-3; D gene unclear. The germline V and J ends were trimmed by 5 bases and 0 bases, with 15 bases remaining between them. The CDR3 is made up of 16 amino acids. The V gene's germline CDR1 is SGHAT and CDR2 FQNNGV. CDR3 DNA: TGTGCCAGCAGCCCCCGACTGGATACTAGCACAGATACGCAGTATTTT. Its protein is CASSPRLDTSTDTQYF.